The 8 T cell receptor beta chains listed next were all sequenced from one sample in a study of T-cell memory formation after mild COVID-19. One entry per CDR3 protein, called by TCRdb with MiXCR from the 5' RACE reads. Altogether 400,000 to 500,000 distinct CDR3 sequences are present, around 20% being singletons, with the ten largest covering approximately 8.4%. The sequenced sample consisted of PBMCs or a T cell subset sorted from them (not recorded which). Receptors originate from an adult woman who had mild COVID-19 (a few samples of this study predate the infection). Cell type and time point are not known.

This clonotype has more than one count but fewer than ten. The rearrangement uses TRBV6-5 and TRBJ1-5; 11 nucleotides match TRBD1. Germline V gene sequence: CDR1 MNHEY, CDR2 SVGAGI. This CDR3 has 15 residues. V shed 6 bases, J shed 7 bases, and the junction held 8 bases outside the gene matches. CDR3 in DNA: TGTGCCAGCAGCGCATGGGGACAGGGGGTACAGCCCCAGCATTTT. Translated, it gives CASSAWGQGVQPQHF.

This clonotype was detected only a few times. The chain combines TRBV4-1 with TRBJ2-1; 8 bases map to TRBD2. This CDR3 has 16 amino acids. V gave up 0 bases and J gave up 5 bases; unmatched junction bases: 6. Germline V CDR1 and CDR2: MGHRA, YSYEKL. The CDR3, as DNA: TGCGCCAGCAGCCAAGAATCGGGGGGGCTCCACAATGAGCAGTTCTTC. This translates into CASSQESGGLHNEQFF.

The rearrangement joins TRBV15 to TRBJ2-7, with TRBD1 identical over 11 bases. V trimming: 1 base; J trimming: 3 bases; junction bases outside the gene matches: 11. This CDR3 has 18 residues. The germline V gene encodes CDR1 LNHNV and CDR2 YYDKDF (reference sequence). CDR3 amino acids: CATSRALRTGTGGYEQYF. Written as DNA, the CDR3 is TGTGCCACCAGCAGAGCTCTCCGAACCGGGACAGGGGGCTACGAGCAGTACTTC.

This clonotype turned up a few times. This chain's CDR3 is CASSRTASYNEQFF. The CDR3 coding sequence is TGTGCCAGCAGCCGGACGGCATCCTACAATGAGCAGTTCTTC. The chain recombines TRBV7-9 with TRBJ2-1; D is unclear. This CDR3 has 14 amino acids. Between the trimmed V and J ends, which lost 5 bases and 1 base, there was a span of 9 bases. Germline-derived CDR1 and CDR2 are SEHNR and FQNEAQ (reference sequence).

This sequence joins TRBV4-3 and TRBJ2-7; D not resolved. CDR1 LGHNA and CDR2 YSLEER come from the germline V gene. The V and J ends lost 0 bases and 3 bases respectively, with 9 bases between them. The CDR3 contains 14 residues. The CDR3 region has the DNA TGCGCCAGCAGCCAAGATCTCGCCGTCTACGAGCAGTACTTC. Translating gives CASSQDLAVYEQYF.

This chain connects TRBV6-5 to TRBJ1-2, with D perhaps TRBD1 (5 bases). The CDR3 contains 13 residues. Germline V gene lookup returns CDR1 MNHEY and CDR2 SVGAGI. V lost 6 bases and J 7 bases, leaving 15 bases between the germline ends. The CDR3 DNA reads TGTGCCAGCAGGGCCGGTGGGACCGCTGGCTACACCTTC. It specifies CASRAGGTAGYTF.

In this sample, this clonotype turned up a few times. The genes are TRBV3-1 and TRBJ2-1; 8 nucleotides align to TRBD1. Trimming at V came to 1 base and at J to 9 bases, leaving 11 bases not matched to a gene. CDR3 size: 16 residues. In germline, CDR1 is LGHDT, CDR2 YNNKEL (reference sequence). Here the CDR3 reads CASSQGWGDRGPEQFF. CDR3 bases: TGTGCCAGCAGCCAAGGATGGGGAGACAGGGGCCCTGAGCAGTTCTTC.

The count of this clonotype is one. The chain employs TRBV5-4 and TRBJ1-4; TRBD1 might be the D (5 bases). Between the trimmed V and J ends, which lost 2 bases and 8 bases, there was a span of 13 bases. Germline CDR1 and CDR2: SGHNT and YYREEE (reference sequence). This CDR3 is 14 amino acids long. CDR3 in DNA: TGTGCCAGCAGCTTCGGCAGGGCTGGAGAAAAACTGTTTTTT. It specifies CASSFGRAGEKLFF.